The 13 T cell receptor beta chains below all came from one sample that was sequenced in a study of cytomegalovirus exposure and HLA in healthy donors. This PCR relied on a set of 60 Vbeta primers and 13 Jbeta primers. Assay used: immunoSEQ multiplex PCR; TCRdb lists only in-frame clones, some missing. This repertoire shows about 89,000 clones, over 55% found once; its top ten account for about 5.9%. The sequencing input was PBMCs. Receptor source: a woman younger than 45 in good health and CMV-seronegative.

The chain couples TRBV6-1 to TRBJ2-7; 8 bases are shared with TRBD2. The CDR3 has 16 residues. Germline trimming cut 2 bases from V and 1 base from J; bases unmatched to any gene: 7. The germline gives CDR1 MNHNS, CDR2 SASEGT. The CDR3 DNA is TGTGCCAGCAGTGAACGTCTAGCGGGTCTTTCCTACGAGCAGTACTTC. Amino acid sequence: CASSERLAGLSYEQYF.

In this sample, this clone turned up a few times. The chain links TRBV18 to TRBJ2-5; TRBD1 matches at 7 bases. The CDR3 totals 16 residues. Germline lookup yields CDR1 KGHSH and CDR2 LQKENI. The trim removed 0 bases at V and 5 bases at J, leaving 9 bases unmatched. DNA for the CDR3: TGTGCCAGCTCACCACCTTCGGGACAGTTTTGGGAGACCCAGTACTTC. Protein product: CASSPPSGQFWETQYF.

The rearrangement uses TRBV28 and TRBJ2-7, with D uncertain. Germline V gene data show CDR1 as MDHEN and CDR2 as SYDVKM. This CDR3 has 12 amino acids. V was trimmed by 7 bases and J by 5 bases, leaving 12 bases between them. CDR3 loop: CASTKYTDEQYF. The CDR3 DNA sequence: TGTGCCAGCACCAAATACACAGACGAGCAGTACTTC.

The CDR3 DNA reads TGTGCCAGCAACACTACAGGGGGGGACGAGCAGTACTTC. Translated, it gives CASNTTGGDEQYF. The chain has TRBV21-1 and TRBJ2-7; TRBD1, the table's D call, lacks a check against the DNA. TRBV21-1 is described as a pseudogene. The CDR3 contains 13 residues.

The gene calls are TRBV19 and TRBJ1-1; tentatively, D is TRBD1 (5 bases). Per germline, CDR1 LNHDA and CDR2 SQIVND (reference sequence). The CDR3 spans 15 residues. V lost 3 bases, J lost 2 bases, and 13 bases lay in between. CDR3 sequence: CASSIRQYENTEAFF. As DNA, the CDR3 is TGTGCCAGTAGTATCAGACAGTACGAAAACACTGAAGCTTTCTTT.

This chain connects TRBV25-1 to TRBJ2-2, with 9 bases fitting TRBD2. V lost 8 bases, J lost 6 bases, and 4 bases stayed unmatched. Germline CDR1 reads MGHDK; CDR2 reads SYGVNS. This CDR3 is 13 amino acids long. CDR3 amino acids: CASAGGMAGELFF. The CDR3 bases are TGTGCCAGCGCGGGGGGGATGGCCGGGGAGCTGTTTTTT.

This clone was found once. This chain joins TRBV2 and TRBJ1-2; a weak D match, TRBD1 (6 bases). Looked up from germline, CDR1 is SNHLY and CDR2 is FYNNEI. The CDR3 totals 13 residues. V lost 6 bases to trimming and J lost 2 bases, with 10 bases between them. CDR3 sequence (DNA): TGTGCCAGCAGGGACAGTGTGAACTATGGCTACACCTTC. Its protein is CASRDSVNYGYTF.

This chain uses TRBV5-1 with TRBJ2-3; 9 bases agree with TRBD2. The CDR3 sequence is 14 residues long. Germline values: CDR1 SGHRS, CDR2 YFSETQ. The V and J ends lost 7 bases and 3 bases, in that order; junction bases with no gene match: 6. As DNA, the CDR3 is TGCGCCAGCCGAGAGGGACTAGCAACAGATACGCAGTATTTT. Its protein product is CASREGLATDTQYF.

The gene calls are TRBV27 and TRBJ1-2, with D unresolved. The CDR3 has 15 amino acids. V was cut by 6 bases and J by 0 bases, with 14 bases left in between. Germline CDR1 is MNHEY and CDR2 is SMNVEV (reference sequence). In DNA, the CDR3 is TGTGCCAGCAGCGCGGCCGGCCTCCCTAACTATGGCTACACCTTC. This gives the protein CASSAAGLPNYGYTF.

This clone turned up a few times. This chain connects TRBV27 to TRBJ1-6; 10 bases match TRBD1. Germline lookup yields CDR1 MNHEY and CDR2 SMNVEV (reference sequence). This CDR3 has 14 amino acids. V dropped 6 bases and J dropped 9; count of bases not matched to a gene: 5. The CDR3 here is CASSSDRGASPLHF. CDR3 in DNA: TGTGCCAGCAGCTCGGACAGGGGGGCTTCACCCCTCCACTTT.

J is TRBJ2-5 and V is TRBV7-9; D unresolved. This CDR3 comprises 19 residues. The germline V gene has CDR1 SEHNR and CDR2 FQNEAQ (reference sequence). The V and J ends lost 6 bases and 2 bases respectively, with 28 bases between them. The DNA of the CDR3 is TGTGCCAGCAGTTACAATCCACCGGGTCAGAGGTTCTTACAAGAGACCCAGTACTTC. Translation gives CASSYNPPGQRFLQETQYF.

This clone was seen more than once but under ten times. This rearrangement joins TRBV7-2 to TRBJ1-2, with TRBD1 identical over 7 bases. Per the germline V gene, CDR1 is SGHTA and CDR2 is FQGNSA. J gave up 5 bases and V 2 bases, and 8 bases lay outside the gene matches. This CDR3 comprises 15 residues. The CDR3 loop reads CASSLSATGTYGYTF. The CDR3 region has the DNA TGTGCCAGCAGCTTAAGCGCGACAGGGACTTATGGCTACACCTTC.

This chain uses TRBV2 with TRBJ2-1; TRBD2 matches at 12 bases. The CDR3 consists of 17 residues. The germline gives CDR1 SNHLY, CDR2 FYNNEI. After removal of 0 bases from V and 5 bases from J, the junction contained 5 bases not matched to a gene. CDR3 DNA: TGTGCCAGCAGTGAAGCTAGGACTAGCGGGAACGACAATGAGCAGTTCTTC. It yields the protein CASSEARTSGNDNEQFF.